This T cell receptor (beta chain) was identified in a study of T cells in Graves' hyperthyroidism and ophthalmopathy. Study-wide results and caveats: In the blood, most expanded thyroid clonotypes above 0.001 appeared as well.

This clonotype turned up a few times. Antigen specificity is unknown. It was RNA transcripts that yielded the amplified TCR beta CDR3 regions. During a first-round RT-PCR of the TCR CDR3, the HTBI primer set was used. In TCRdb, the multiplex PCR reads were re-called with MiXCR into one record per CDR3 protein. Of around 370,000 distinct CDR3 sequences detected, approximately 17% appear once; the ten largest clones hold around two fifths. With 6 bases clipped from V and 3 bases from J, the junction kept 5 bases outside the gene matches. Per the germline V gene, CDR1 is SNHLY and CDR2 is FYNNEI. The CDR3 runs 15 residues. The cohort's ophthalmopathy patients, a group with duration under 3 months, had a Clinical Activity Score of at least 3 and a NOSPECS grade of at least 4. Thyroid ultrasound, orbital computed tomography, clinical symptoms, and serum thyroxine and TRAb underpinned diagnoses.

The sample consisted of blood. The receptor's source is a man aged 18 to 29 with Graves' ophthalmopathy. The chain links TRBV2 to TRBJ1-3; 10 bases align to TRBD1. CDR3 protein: CASRDRGQGGNTIYF. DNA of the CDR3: TGTGCCAGCAGAGACAGGGGGCAGGGTGGAAACACCATATATTTT.